This is a list of T cell receptor beta chains from one sample in a study of shared clonotypes between healthy human individuals. TCRdb's copy holds only in-frame clones and misses some; the assay was immunoSEQ multiplex PCR. Counted here are roughly 500,000 clones, about 95% occurring once; the ten biggest clones make up 0.05% to 0.07%. What was sequenced was naive CD4+ T cells sorted from blood. These receptors all stem from a woman aged 25 to 45 in good health. The CDR3 runs from the conserved cysteine through the conserved F or W. Fields, in order: V gene, D gene, clone size, J gene, CDR3 DNA, CDR3 protein. A D gene is named only where the DNA matches it firmly. Where a row states a size, it is once, few, many or the class of an expanded clone; other rows omit it.

TRBV5-5	NA	NA	TRBJ2-7	TGTGCCAGCAGCTTGTGGCAGGAGGGAACCTACGAGCAGTACTTC	CASSLWQEGTYEQYF
TRBV6-5	TRBD1	NA	TRBJ2-1	TGTGCCAGCACCCAAGACAGGGGGTCCTACAATGAGCAGTTCTTC	CASTQDRGSYNEQFF
TRBV5-4	TRBD1	NA	TRBJ1-2	TGTGCCAGCAGCTTGGACGGGGGACAGGGGTTCTATGGCTACACCTTC	CASSLDGGQGFYGYTF
TRBV19	TRBD2	NA	TRBJ2-7	TGTGCCAGTAGTAATTCCCGGACTAGCGATACCTACGAGCAGTACTTC	CASSNSRTSDTYEQYF
TRBV6-1	NA	NA	TRBJ1-2	TGTGCCAGCAGTGAAGGGGGGGACTATGGCTACACCTTC	CASSEGGDYGYTF
TRBV9	NA	once	TRBJ1-4	TGTGCCAGCAGCGTAGGTGGGGCAGAAGAAAAACTGTTTTTT	CASSVGGAEEKLFF
TRBV7-9	TRBD2	NA	TRBJ2-7	TGTGCCAGCAGCTTAGCGGGAGCGGGGGGCGCCAAGCAGTACTTC	CASSLAGAGGAKQYF
TRBV6-6	TRBD2	NA	TRBJ2-7	TGTGCCAGCACTAAACAAGCTGCTAGCGGGAGTTACGAGCAGTACTTC	CASTKQAASGSYEQYF
TRBV10-3	NA	NA	TRBJ2-3	TGTGCCATCAGGGCCACAGATACGCAGTATTTT	CAIRATDTQYF
TRBV6-5	TRBD1	NA	TRBJ1-5	TGTGCCAGCAGCAGCGACAGGGGGCTTTATCAGCCCCAGCATTTT	CASSSDRGLYQPQHF
TRBV7-8	NA	NA	TRBJ2-3	TGTGCCAGCAGCCCCCTAGGCGGGAACACAGATACGCAGTATTTT	CASSPLGGNTDTQYF
TRBV7-2	TRBD2	NA	TRBJ2-3	TGTGCCAGCAGCTTAGTCGGGACTACCATTTCCACAGATACGCAGTATTTT	CASSLVGTTISTDTQYF
TRBV28	NA	NA	TRBJ2-2	TGTGCCAGCAGGCCCTCTCGGCCCGGGGAGCTGTTTTTT	CASRPSRPGELFF
TRBV19	TRBD2	once	TRBJ2-4	TGTGCCAGTAGTAGGTCCGGGCTAGCGGAGACGGTTCTAGCCAAAAACATTCAGTACTTC	CASSRSGLAETVLAKNIQYF
TRBV5-5	TRBD2	NA	TRBJ2-1	TGTGCCAGCAGCTTGGCTAGCGGCAATGAGCAGTTCTTC	CASSLASGNEQFF
TRBV28	NA	NA	TRBJ1-1	TGTGCCAGCAGTTTAGGCTTAGGGAACACTGAAGCTTTCTTT	CASSLGLGNTEAFF
TRBV6-5	NA	NA	TRBJ2-1	TGTGCCAGCAGTTCTCGCCGGGAGGAGCAGTTCTTC	CASSSRREEQFF
TRBV19	TRBD2	NA	TRBJ2-1	TGTGCCAGTAGTATTTCTCCTGCGGGAGGTACAGGTGAGCAGTTCTTC	CASSISPAGGTGEQFF
TRBV18	NA	few	TRBJ2-7	TGTGCCAGCTCACCACGGGGGGAGAAGAGCTCCTACGAGCAGTACTTC	CASSPRGEKSSYEQYF
TRBV6-5	NA	NA	TRBJ2-3	TGTGCCAGCAGTTACCGGGCGGGACCGACCACAGATACGCAGTATTTT	CASSYRAGPTTDTQYF
TRBV25-1	NA	NA	TRBJ2-5	TGTGCCAGCAGTTGGGCGGGGGCGGAGACCCAGTACTTC	CASSWAGAETQYF